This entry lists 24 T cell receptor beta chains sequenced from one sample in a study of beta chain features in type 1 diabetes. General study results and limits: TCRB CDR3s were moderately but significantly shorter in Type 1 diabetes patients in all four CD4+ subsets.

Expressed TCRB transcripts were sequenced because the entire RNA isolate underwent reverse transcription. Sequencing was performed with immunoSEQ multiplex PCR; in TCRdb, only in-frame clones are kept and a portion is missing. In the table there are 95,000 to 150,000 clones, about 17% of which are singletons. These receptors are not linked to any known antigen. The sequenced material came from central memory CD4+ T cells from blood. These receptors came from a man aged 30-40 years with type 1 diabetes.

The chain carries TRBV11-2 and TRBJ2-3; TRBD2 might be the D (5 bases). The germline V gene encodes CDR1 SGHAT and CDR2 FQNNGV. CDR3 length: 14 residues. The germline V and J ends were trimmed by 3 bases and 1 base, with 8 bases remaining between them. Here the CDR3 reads CASSFSEGTDTQYF. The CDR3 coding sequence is TGTGCCAGCAGCTTCTCGGAGGGCACAGATACGCAGTATTTT.

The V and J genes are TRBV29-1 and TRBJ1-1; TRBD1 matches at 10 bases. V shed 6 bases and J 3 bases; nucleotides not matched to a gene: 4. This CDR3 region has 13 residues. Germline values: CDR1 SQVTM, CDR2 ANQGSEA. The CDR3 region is CSVRDRGDTEAFF. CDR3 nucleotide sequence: TGCAGCGTCCGGGACAGGGGAGACACTGAAGCTTTCTTT.

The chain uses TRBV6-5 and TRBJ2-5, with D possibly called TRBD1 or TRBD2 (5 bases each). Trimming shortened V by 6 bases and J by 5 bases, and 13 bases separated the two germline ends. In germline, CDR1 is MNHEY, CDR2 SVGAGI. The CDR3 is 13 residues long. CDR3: CASRATWGETQYF. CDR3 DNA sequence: TGTGCCAGCAGAGCCACATGGGGGGAGACCCAGTACTTC.

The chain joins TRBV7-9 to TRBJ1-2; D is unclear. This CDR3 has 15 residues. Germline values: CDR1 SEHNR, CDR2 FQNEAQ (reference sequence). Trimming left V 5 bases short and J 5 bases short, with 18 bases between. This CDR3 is CASSASPGNPYGYTF. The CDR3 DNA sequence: TGTGCCAGCAGCGCCAGCCCGGGGAACCCATATGGCTACACCTTC.

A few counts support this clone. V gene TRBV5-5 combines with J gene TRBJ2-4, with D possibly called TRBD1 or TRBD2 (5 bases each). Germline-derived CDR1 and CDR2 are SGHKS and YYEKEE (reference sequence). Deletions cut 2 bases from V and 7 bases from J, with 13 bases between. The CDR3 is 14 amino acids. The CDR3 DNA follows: TGTGCCAGCAGCTTCGGGGCTCCAGCGAACATTCAGTACTTC. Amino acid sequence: CASSFGAPANIQYF.

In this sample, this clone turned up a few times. The DNA of the CDR3 is TGCAGCGTTGGGGGGAATGAGGCTAATGAAAAACTGTTTTTT. Protein product: CSVGGNEANEKLFF. V gene TRBV29-1 combines with J gene TRBJ1-4; tentatively, D is TRBD1 (5 bases). In germline, CDR1 is SQVTM, CDR2 ANQGSEA. V was clipped by 4 bases and J by 3 bases, with 12 bases between them. The CDR3 is 14 residues long.

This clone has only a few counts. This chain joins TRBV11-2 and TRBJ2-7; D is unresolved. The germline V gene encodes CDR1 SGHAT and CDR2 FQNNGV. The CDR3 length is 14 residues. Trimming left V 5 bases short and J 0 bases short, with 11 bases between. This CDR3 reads CASSQAPSSYEQYF. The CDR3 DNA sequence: TGTGCCAGCAGCCAAGCGCCTAGCTCCTACGAGCAGTACTTC.

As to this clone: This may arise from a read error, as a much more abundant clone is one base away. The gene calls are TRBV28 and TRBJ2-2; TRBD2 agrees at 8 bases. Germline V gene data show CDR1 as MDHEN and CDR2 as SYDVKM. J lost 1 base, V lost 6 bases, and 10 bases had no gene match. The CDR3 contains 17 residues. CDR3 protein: CASRLISGGLNTGELFF. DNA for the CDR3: TGTGCCAGCAGGTTAATCAGCGGGGGCTTGAACACCGGGGAGCTGTTTTTT.

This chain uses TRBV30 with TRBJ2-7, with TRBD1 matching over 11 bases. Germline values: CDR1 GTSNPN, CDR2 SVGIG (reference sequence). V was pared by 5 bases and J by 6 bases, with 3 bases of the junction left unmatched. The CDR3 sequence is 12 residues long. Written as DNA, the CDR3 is TGTGCCTGGGGGACAGGGGGAGGCGAGCAGTACTTC. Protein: CAWGTGGGEQYF.

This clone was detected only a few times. The CDR3 DNA reads TGTGCCAGCTCACCCTCCCGGGGGGACGAGCAGTACTTC. It encodes CASSPSRGDEQYF. The chain uses TRBV18 and TRBJ2-7, with TRBD2 matching 7 bases. Germline lookup yields CDR1 KGHSH and CDR2 LQKENI. This CDR3 spans 13 amino acids. After removal of 3 bases from V and 5 bases from J, the junction contained 4 bases not matched to a gene.

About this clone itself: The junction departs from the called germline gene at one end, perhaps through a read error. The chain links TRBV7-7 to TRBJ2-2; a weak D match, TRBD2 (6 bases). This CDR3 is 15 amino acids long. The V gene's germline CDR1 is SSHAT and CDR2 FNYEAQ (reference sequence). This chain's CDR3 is CASSLEASDTGELFF. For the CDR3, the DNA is TGTGCTAGCAGCTTAGAGGCTAGCGACACCGGGGAGCTGTTTTTT.

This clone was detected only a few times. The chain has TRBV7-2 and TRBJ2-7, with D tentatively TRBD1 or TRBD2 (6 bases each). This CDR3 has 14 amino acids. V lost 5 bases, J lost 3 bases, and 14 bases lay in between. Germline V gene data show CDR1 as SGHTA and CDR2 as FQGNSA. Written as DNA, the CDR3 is TGTGCCAGCAGCCGATTGGAGGGGGTCTACGAGCAGTACTTC. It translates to CASSRLEGVYEQYF.

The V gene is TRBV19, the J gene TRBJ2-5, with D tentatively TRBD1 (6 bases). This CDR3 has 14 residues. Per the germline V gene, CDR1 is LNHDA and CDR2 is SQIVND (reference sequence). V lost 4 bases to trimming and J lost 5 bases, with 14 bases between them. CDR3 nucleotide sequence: TGTGCCAGTAGTAGAGGGGGTCCTTGGGAGACCCAGTACTTC. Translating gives CASSRGGPWETQYF.

CDR3 sequence (DNA): TGTGCCAGCAATTCAGGTGACATAAGCTATGGCTACACCTTC. This gives the protein CASNSGDISYGYTF. This chain uses TRBV19 with TRBJ1-2; no reliable D call. V gave up 9 bases and J gave up 4 bases, with 18 bases separating them. The length of the CDR3 is 14 residues. Germline CDR1 LNHDA, CDR2 SQIVND (reference sequence).

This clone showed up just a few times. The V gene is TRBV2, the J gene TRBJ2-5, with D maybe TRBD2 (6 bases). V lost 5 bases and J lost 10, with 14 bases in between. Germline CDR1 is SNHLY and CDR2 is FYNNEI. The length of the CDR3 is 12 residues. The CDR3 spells CASSRDFGDQYF. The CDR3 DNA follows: TGTGCCAGCAGTCGGGACTTCGGGGACCAGTACTTC.

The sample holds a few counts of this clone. The CDR3: CASSFYNEQFF. In DNA, the CDR3 is TGTGCCAGCAGTTTCTACAATGAGCAGTTCTTC. The chain carries TRBV6-5 and TRBJ2-1; D is uncertain. Trimming left V 4 bases short and J 3 bases short, with 1 base between. The germline V gene has CDR1 MNHEY and CDR2 SVGAGI. This CDR3 is 11 amino acids long.

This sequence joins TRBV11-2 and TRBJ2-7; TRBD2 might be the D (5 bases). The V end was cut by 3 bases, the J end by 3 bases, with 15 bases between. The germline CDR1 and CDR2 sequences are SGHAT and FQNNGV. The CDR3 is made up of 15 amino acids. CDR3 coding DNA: TGTGCCAGCAGCTTTCACACTAGATCCCTCTACGAGCAGTACTTC. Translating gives CASSFHTRSLYEQYF.

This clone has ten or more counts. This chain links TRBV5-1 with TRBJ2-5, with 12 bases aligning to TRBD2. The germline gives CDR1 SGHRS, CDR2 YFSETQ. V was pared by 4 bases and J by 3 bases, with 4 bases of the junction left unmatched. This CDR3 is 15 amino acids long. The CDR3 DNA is TGCGCCAGCAGCCCCCGACTAGCGGGGGAAGAGACCCAGTACTTC. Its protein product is CASSPRLAGEETQYF.

The CDR3 loop reads CASSSSGGIYNEQFF. The CDR3 bases are TGTGCCAGCAGTTCTAGCGGGGGGATTTACAATGAGCAGTTCTTC. The genes are TRBV28 and TRBJ2-1; 11 nucleotides align to TRBD2. CDR1 and CDR2 from the germline V gene are MDHEN and SYDVKM. V lost 4 bases to trimming and J lost 4 bases; unmatched junction nucleotides: 3. This CDR3 region has 15 residues.

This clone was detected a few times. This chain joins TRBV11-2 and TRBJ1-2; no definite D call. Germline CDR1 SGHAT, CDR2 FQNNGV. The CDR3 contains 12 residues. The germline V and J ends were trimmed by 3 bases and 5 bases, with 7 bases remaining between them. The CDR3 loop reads CASSFIKYGYTF. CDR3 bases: TGTGCCAGCAGCTTTATCAAGTATGGCTACACCTTC.

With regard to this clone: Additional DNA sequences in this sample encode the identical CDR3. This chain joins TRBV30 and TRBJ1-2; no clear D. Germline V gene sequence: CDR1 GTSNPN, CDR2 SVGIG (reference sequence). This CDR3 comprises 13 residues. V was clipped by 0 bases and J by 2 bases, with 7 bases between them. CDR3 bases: TGTGCCTGGAGTGTACGGCGGAACTATGGCTACACCTTC. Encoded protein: CAWSVRRNYGYTF.

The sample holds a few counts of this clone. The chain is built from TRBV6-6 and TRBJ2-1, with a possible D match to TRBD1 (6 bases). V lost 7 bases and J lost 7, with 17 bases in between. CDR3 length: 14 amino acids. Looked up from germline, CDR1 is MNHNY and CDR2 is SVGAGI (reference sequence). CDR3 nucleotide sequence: TGTGCCAGCACGCAACAAGGGGGTATGAATGAGCAGTTCTTC. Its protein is CASTQQGGMNEQFF.

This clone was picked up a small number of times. The CDR3 DNA follows: TGTGCCAGCAGTTTGCGGGGGGCAGGGGTAGATACGCAGTATTTT. Amino acid sequence: CASSLRGAGVDTQYF. V and J are TRBV28 and TRBJ2-3, with 8 bases identical to TRBD2. Germline values: CDR1 MDHEN, CDR2 SYDVKM. Unmatched junction bases numbered 7, after V lost 3 bases and J lost 5 bases. This CDR3 spans 15 amino acids. The variable domain in full, completed from reference TRBV28 and TRBJ2-3, reads DVKVTQSSRYLVKRTGEKVFLECVQDMDHENMFWYRQDPGLGLRLIYFSYDVKMKEKGDIPEGYSVSREKKERFSLILESASTNQTSMYLCASSLRGAGVDTQYFGPGTRLTVL.

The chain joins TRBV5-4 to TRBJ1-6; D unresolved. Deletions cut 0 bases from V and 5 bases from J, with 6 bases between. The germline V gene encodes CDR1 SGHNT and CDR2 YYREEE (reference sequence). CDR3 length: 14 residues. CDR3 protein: CASSLDGDNSPLHF. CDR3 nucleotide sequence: TGTGCCAGCAGCTTGGACGGGGATAATTCACCCCTCCACTTT.